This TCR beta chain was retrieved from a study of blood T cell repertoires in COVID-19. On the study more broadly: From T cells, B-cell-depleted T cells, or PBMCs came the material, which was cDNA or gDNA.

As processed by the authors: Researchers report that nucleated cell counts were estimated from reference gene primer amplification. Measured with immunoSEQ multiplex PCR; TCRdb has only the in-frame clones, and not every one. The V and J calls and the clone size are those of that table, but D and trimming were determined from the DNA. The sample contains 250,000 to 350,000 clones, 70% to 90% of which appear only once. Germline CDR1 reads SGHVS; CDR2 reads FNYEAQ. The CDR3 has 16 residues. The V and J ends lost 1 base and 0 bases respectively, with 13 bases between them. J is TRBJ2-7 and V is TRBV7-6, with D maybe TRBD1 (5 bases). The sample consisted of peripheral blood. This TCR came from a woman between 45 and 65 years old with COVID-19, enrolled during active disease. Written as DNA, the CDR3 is TGTGCCAGCAGCTTAGAAGGTGGCAGGGTCTCCTACGAGCAGTACTTC. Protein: CASSLEGGRVSYEQYF. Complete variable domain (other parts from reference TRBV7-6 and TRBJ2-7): GAGVSQSPRYKVTKRGQDVALRCDPISGHVSLYWYRQALGQGPEFLTYFNYEAQQDKSGLPNDRFSAERPEGSISTLTIQRTEQRDSAMYRCASSLEGGRVSYEQYFGPGTRLTVT.